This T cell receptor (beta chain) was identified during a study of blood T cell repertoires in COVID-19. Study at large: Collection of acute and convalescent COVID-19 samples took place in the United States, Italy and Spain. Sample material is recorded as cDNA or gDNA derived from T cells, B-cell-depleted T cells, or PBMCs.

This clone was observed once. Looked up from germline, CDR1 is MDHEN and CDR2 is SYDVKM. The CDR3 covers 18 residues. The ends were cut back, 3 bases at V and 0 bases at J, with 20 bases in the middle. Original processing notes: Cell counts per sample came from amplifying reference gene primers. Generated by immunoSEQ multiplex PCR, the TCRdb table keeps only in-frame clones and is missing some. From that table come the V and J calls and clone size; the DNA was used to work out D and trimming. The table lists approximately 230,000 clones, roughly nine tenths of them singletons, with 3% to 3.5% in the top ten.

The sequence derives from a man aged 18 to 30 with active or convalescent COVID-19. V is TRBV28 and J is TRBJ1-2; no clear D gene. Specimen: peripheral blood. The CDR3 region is CASSFTPKFISANYGYTF. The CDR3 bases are TGTGCCAGCAGTTTTACACCCAAATTTATATCAGCTAACTATGGCTACACCTTC.